The 10 T cell receptor beta chains presented below share a single source sample, sequenced in a study of T cell responses to AZD1222 COVID-19 vaccine. Here immunoSEQ multiplex PCR was the method, and the copy in TCRdb shows in-frame clones only, minus some. Of 55,000 to 80,000 clones listed, about 88% are singletons. The source material was peripheral blood, sampled 28 days after the second AZD1222 dose. Receptors were obtained from an adult who received the AZD1222 COVID-19 vaccine.

The J gene is TRBJ2-6, the V gene TRBV3-1 (or the pseudogene TRBV3-2); D not certain. V was trimmed by 2 bases and J by 1 base, leaving 12 bases between them. The CDR3 runs to 17 residues. Per germline, CDR1 LGHDT and CDR2 YNNKEL (reference sequence). CDR3 region: CASSQSFGLSGANVLTF. CDR3 nucleotides: TGTGCCAGCAGCCAATCCTTTGGCCTTTCTGGGGCCAACGTCCTGACTTTC.

On this clone: Other DNA sequences in the sample encode the same CDR3. J is TRBJ1-2 and V is TRBV14; D is uncertain. The CDR3 spans 12 residues. Germline loops: CDR1 SGHDN, CDR2 FVKESK. V was pared by 1 base and J by 2 bases, with 2 bases between. The CDR3 DNA reads as TGTGCCAGCAGCCAAGGAAACTATGGCTACACCTTC. Protein sequence: CASSQGNYGYTF.

The CDR3 DNA sequence: TGTGCCAGCAGTTTCAGGGACACAGCCTACGAGCAGTACTTC. It translates to CASSFRDTAYEQYF. The rearrangement uses TRBV27 and TRBJ2-7, with D perhaps matching TRBD1 (6 bases). V lost 3 bases to trimming and J lost 2 bases, with 11 bases between them. CDR3 length: 14 amino acids. Germline CDR1 and CDR2: MNHEY and SMNVEV (reference sequence).

The CDR3, as DNA: TGTGCCAGCAGGAAGGGGCGGACTAGCGCGAGCACAGATACGCAGTATTTT. Translation: CASRKGRTSASTDTQYF. The rearrangement joins TRBV2 to TRBJ2-3; 9 nucleotides line up with TRBD2. J gave up 0 bases and V 6 bases, and 10 bases lay outside the gene matches. This CDR3 region has 17 residues. CDR1 SNHLY and CDR2 FYNNEI come from the germline V gene.

The V and J genes are TRBV5-1 and TRBJ2-7, with D perhaps given as TRBD1 or TRBD2 (5 bases each). The V gene lost 4 bases and the J gene lost 0 bases, with 17 bases spanning the gap. CDR3 length: 16 residues. Germline CDR1 and CDR2: SGHRS and YFSETQ. The CDR3 DNA follows: TGCGCCAGCAGCGGAGGCCGGACAATCAGCTCCTACGAGCAGTACTTC. Translating it yields CASSGGRTISSYEQYF. The variable domain in full, with the rest retrieved from reference TRBV5-1 and TRBJ2-7, is KAGVTQTPRYLIKTRGQQVTLSCSPISGHRSVSWYQQTPGQGLQFLFEYFSETQRNKGNFPGRFSGRQFSNSRSEMNVSTLELGDSALYLCASSGGRTISSYEQYFGPGTRLTVT.

The chain recombines TRBV7-7 with TRBJ1-3; 7 nucleotides align to TRBD1. Per the germline V gene, CDR1 is SSHAT and CDR2 is FNYEAQ (reference sequence). Unmatched junction bases numbered 6, after V lost 5 bases and J lost 2 bases. This CDR3 region has 15 residues. Here the CDR3 reads CASSEGQTPGNTIYF. The CDR3 coding sequence is TGTGCCAGCAGCGAGGGACAGACTCCTGGAAACACCATATATTTT.

The chain employs TRBV11-3 and TRBJ2-1; tentatively, D is TRBD1 or TRBD2 (5 bases each). Trimming shortened V by 1 base and J by 9 bases, and 19 bases separated the two germline ends. The CDR3 spans 16 residues. Germline V CDR1 and CDR2: SGHNT, YENEEA. As DNA, the CDR3 is TGTGCCAGCAGCTTAGGGTTCGGGGCTGAGTACGGTGAGCAGTTCTTC. The encoded protein is CASSLGFGAEYGEQFF.

This clone was detected only once. The V call is TRBV30, the J call TRBJ1-2; 10 bases are a match to TRBD1. CDR1 and CDR2 from the germline V gene are GTSNPN and SVGIG (reference sequence). This CDR3 contains 15 residues. V lost 4 bases to trimming and J lost 4 bases; unmatched junction nucleotides: 9. In DNA form, the CDR3 reads TGTGCCTGGACGTACGGGACAGGGGAGACCTATGGCTACACCTTC. Its protein product is CAWTYGTGETYGYTF.

V and J are TRBV12-5 and TRBJ2-5; D is unclear. The germline V gene has CDR1 LGHNT and CDR2 FRNRAP. This CDR3 has 14 residues. The V and J ends lost 2 bases and 2 bases respectively, with 9 bases between them. The CDR3 sequence is CASGLPGPQETQYF. The CDR3 DNA reads as TGTGCTAGTGGTTTGCCGGGCCCTCAAGAGACCCAGTACTTC. The full variable domain, its missing parts supplied by reference TRBV12-5 and TRBJ2-5, is DARVTQTPRHKVTEMGQEVTMRCQPILGHNTVFWYRQTMMQGLELLAYFRNRAPLDDSGMPKDRFSAEMPDATLATLKIQPSEPRDSAVYFCASGLPGPQETQYFGPGTRLLVL.

The J gene is TRBJ1-4, the V gene TRBV7-6; maybe TRBD1 (5 bases). In germline, CDR1 is SGHVS, CDR2 FNYEAQ. The CDR3 runs 15 residues. Deletions cut 1 base from V and 7 bases from J, with 13 bases between. CDR3 DNA sequence: TGTGCCAGCAGCTTAGGAGGAGGGGTTGGTGAAAAACTGTTTTTT. This codes for CASSLGGGVGEKLFF.